Shown below are 19 T cell receptor beta chains from a single sample sequenced in a study of OX40 agonist ivuxolimab in advanced cancers. Repertoires were generated with immunoSEQ multiplex PCR, while TCRdb's copy carries only in-frame clones and drops some. The sample records about 72,000 clones, more than 65% being singletons. Sample: CD4+ or CD8+ T cells sorted from blood, taken in a trial of the OX40 agonist ivuxolimab. The receptors here all came from an adult with an advanced solid tumor such as melanoma, head and neck, liver or kidney cancer.

This sequence joins TRBV6-5 and TRBJ1-6; TRBD1 might be the D (5 bases). Germline CDR1 is MNHEY and CDR2 is SVGAGI. The CDR3 has 12 residues. Trimming left V 6 bases short and J 11 bases short, with 11 bases between. The CDR3 nucleotides are TGTGCCAGCAGCCGGGACGATACACCCCTCCACTTT. It codes for CASSRDDTPLHF.

The chain is built from TRBV19 and TRBJ2-1; 9 bases fit TRBD1. Germline V gene data show CDR1 as LNHDA and CDR2 as SQIVND (reference sequence). This CDR3 is 15 amino acids long. Losses at the gene ends were 4 bases for V and 8 bases for J; bases not matched to a gene: 9. The CDR3 DNA reads TGTGCCAGTAGTAGTCCGGGACAGGGTTCCCATGAGCAGTTCTTC. This gives the protein CASSSPGQGSHEQFF.

This clone has a handful of counts. The V and J genes are TRBV29-1 and TRBJ2-7; no firm D call. Between the trimmed V and J ends, which lost 0 bases and 1 base, there was a span of 10 bases. The CDR3 contains 14 residues. The germline gives CDR1 SQVTM, CDR2 ANQGSEA. The CDR3 sequence: CSVEETRQSYEQYF. As DNA, the CDR3 is TGCAGCGTTGAAGAGACGCGACAATCCTACGAGCAGTACTTC.

The J gene is TRBJ1-4, the V gene TRBV7-9; 12 positions match TRBD1. The J segment lost 7 bases and the V segment lost 3 bases, leaving 3 bases of the junction unmatched. The CDR3 covers 15 residues. Germline CDR1 is SEHNR and CDR2 is FQNEAQ (reference sequence). CDR3 coding DNA: TGTGCCAGCAGCTTGGGGACAGGGGGCGGTGAAAAACTGTTTTTT. It encodes CASSLGTGGGEKLFF.

The rearrangement uses TRBV4-1 and TRBJ1-1; D call uncertain. There are 16 residues in the CDR3. V was pared by 1 base and J by 0 bases, with 12 bases between. Germline V gene data show CDR1 as MGHRA and CDR2 as YSYEKL. CDR3 sequence reads: CASSQGGGSLNTEAFF. In DNA, the CDR3 is TGCGCCAGCAGCCAAGGAGGCGGCAGTTTGAACACTGAAGCTTTCTTT.

This rearrangement joins TRBV19 to TRBJ1-1; D gene ambiguous. CDR1 is LNHDA, CDR2 SQIVND, per germline (reference sequence). The CDR3 contains 15 residues. The ends were cut back, 5 bases at V and 1 base at J, with 14 bases in the middle. The CDR3 reads CASSPRPTGNTEAFF. The CDR3 DNA is TGTGCCAGTAGTCCGCGACCCACGGGGAACACTGAAGCTTTCTTT.

J is TRBJ1-1 and V is TRBV6-4, with D perhaps matching TRBD1 (5 bases). CDR3 size: 13 residues. CDR1 is MRHNA and CDR2 is SNTAGT in the germline V gene. V lost 6 bases, J lost 1 base, and 9 bases lay in between. Here the CDR3 reads CASSPTGNTEAFF. The CDR3 coding sequence is TGTGCCAGCAGCCCTACAGGGAACACTGAAGCTTTCTTT.

The chain joins TRBV5-1 to TRBJ1-6, with a possible D match to TRBD1 (5 bases). The germline V and J ends were trimmed by 4 bases and 7 bases, with 9 bases remaining between them. The germline CDR1 and CDR2 sequences are SGHRS and YFSETQ. The CDR3 totals 13 residues. The CDR3: CASSPDSNSPLHF. For the CDR3, the DNA is TGCGCCAGCAGCCCCGACAGCAATTCACCCCTCCACTTT.

The rearrangement uses TRBV5-1 and TRBJ1-6; TRBD1 aligns across 10 bases. The CDR3 runs to 15 residues. V dropped 6 bases and J dropped 7; count of bases not matched to a gene: 7. Per the germline V gene, CDR1 is SGHRS and CDR2 is YFSETQ. DNA for the CDR3: TGCGCCAGCACTCGACAGGGGGCCGACAATTCACCCCTCCACTTT. This translates into CASTRQGADNSPLHF.

V gene TRBV19 combines with J gene TRBJ1-5; D may be TRBD1 (5 bases). The CDR3 is made up of 15 amino acids. Trimming removed 5 bases at V and 3 bases at J, with 14 bases between. Germline V gives CDR1 LNHDA, CDR2 SQIVND (reference sequence). Here the CDR3 reads CASSSMGLINQPQHF. For the CDR3, the DNA is TGTGCCAGTAGTTCTATGGGACTGATCAATCAGCCCCAGCATTTT.

The J gene is TRBJ1-1, the V gene TRBV7-2, with a weak D call TRBD1 (5 bases). The CDR3 has 15 amino acids. CDR1 is SGHTA and CDR2 is FQGNSA in the germline V gene. Trimming shortened V by 0 bases and J by 2 bases, and 10 bases separated the two germline ends. The CDR3 loop is CASSLAGGLNTEAFF. DNA of the CDR3: TGTGCCAGCAGCTTAGCTGGGGGACTTAACACTGAAGCTTTCTTT.

CDR3: CASSIPFAGQEKLFF. The CDR3 region has the DNA TGTGCCAGTAGTATCCCTTTCGCGGGGCAGGAAAAACTGTTTTTT. The chain employs TRBV19 and TRBJ1-4, with D tentatively TRBD1 (5 bases). Germline V gene data show CDR1 as LNHDA and CDR2 as SQIVND (reference sequence). The CDR3 extends over 15 amino acids. With 3 bases removed from V and 8 bases from J, the gap between germline ends came to 16 bases.

The chain links TRBV19 to TRBJ2-7, with D possibly being TRBD1 (6 bases). CDR1 is LNHDA and CDR2 is SQIVND in the germline V gene (reference sequence). The V end lost 6 bases, the J end lost 4 bases, and 16 bases lay between the germline ends. The CDR3 totals 14 residues. The CDR3 sequence is CASSSAGERYEQYF. CDR3 sequence (DNA): TGTGCCAGTAGCTCCGCAGGGGAAAGGTACGAGCAGTACTTC.

The chain employs TRBV2 and TRBJ1-2; 7 positions match TRBD1. Germline V CDR1 and CDR2: SNHLY, FYNNEI. Losses at the gene ends were 6 bases for V and 8 bases for J; bases not matched to a gene: 9. CDR3 length: 13 residues. In DNA form, the CDR3 reads TGTGCCAGCAGACCGACAGGGCTGGGAGGCTACACCTTC. It yields the protein CASRPTGLGGYTF.

This chain links TRBV30 with TRBJ2-5; D unresolved. The germline V and J ends were trimmed by 2 bases and 4 bases, with 11 bases remaining between them. Germline V gives CDR1 GTSNPN, CDR2 SVGIG (reference sequence). The CDR3 length is 13 residues. Here the CDR3 reads CAWSMVSRETQYF. For the CDR3, the DNA is TGTGCCTGGAGTATGGTGAGCCGAGAGACCCAGTACTTC.

The sample holds one count of this clone. The V call is TRBV5-1, the J call TRBJ2-1; TRBD1 matches 11 bases. V lost 4 bases and J lost 2; bases outside the gene matches: 5. The germline V gene has CDR1 SGHRS and CDR2 YFSETQ. CDR3 length: 16 residues. In DNA form, the CDR3 reads TGCGCCAGCAGCGGGGAGGGACAGGGGGCCTACAATGAGCAGTTCTTC. It translates to CASSGEGQGAYNEQFF.

Remarks on this clone: Additional DNA sequences in this sample encode the identical CDR3. This chain connects TRBV5-1 to TRBJ2-7, with 10 positions matching TRBD2. J gave up 6 bases and V 8 bases, and 11 bases lay outside the gene matches. The CDR3 length is 14 residues. Germline loops: CDR1 SGHRS, CDR2 YFSETQ. CDR3 sequence (DNA): TGCGCCAGTGGGGGTCTAGCGGGAGAAACCGAGCAGTACTTC. Translation gives CASGGLAGETEQYF.

This chain connects TRBV18 to TRBJ1-3; the D is unclear. V dropped 6 bases and J dropped 4 bases, with 7 bases sitting between them. Looked up from germline, CDR1 is KGHSH and CDR2 is LQKENI. CDR3 length equals 12 residues. In DNA form, the CDR3 reads TGTGCCAGCTCCGGGAGAGGAAACACCATATATTTT. Amino acid sequence: CASSGRGNTIYF.

The CDR3 protein is CASSPQLPGNTEAFF. CDR3 nucleotides: TGTGCCAGCAGCCCCCAACTCCCAGGTAACACTGAAGCTTTCTTT. The chain recombines TRBV11-2 with TRBJ1-1, with D hard to call. The CDR3 length is 15 residues. From germline, CDR1 is SGHAT and CDR2 FQNNGV. Between the trimmed V and J ends, which lost 5 bases and 2 bases, there was a span of 15 bases.